A single sample is the source of the 26 T cell receptor beta chains below, sequenced in a study of T cell repertoires in cytomegalovirus infection. In TCRdb, the reads were re-called with MiXCR into one record per CDR3 protein. The table has 250,000 to 300,000 distinct CDR3 sequences, roughly 21% seen once; the top ten hold roughly a fifth. The antigens for these receptors are not known. This sample comprised cultured PBMCs, obtained from culture after CMV antigen stimulation. The receptors here all came from a human donor in good health (CMV status not recorded). Some clones in this sample may be carry-over from other donors' samples.

Remarks on this clonotype: The junction shows a germline mismatch at one end, possibly a read error. The chain recombines TRBV6-6 with TRBJ2-1, with 9 positions matching TRBD2. CDR3 size: 16 residues. The V gene's germline CDR1 is MNHNY and CDR2 SVGAGI (reference sequence). The CDR3 DNA is TGTGTCAGCAGTTACTCTCTAGCGGGGAGGGTGGATGAGCAGTTCTTC. Amino acids: CVSSYSLAGRVDEQFF.

This clonotype was picked up many times. The chain has TRBV6-2 or TRBV6-3 and TRBJ2-5; 11 bases fit TRBD2. Germline CDR1 MNHEY, CDR2 SVGEGT. J lost 1 base, V lost 6 bases, and 10 bases had no gene match. The CDR3 length is 17 residues. The CDR3 region has the DNA TGTGCCAGCAGCCGTACTCCGACTAGCGGGATCCAAGAGACCCAGTACTTC. Its translation is CASSRTPTSGIQETQYF.

This clonotype showed up just a few times. The rearrangement links TRBV7-8 to TRBJ2-4; TRBD1 aligns across 7 bases. With 5 bases clipped from V and 7 bases from J, the junction kept 14 bases outside the gene matches. The CDR3 is 16 residues long. Looked up from germline, CDR1 is SGHVS and CDR2 is FQNEAQ. CDR3 DNA sequence: TGTGCCAGCAGCAATTTAGAGGGGACAGATAGGAACATTCAGTACTTC. Its protein product is CASSNLEGTDRNIQYF.

The V call is TRBV19, the J call TRBJ1-1, with D unresolved. CDR1 is LNHDA and CDR2 is SQIVND in the germline V gene (reference sequence). The length of the CDR3 is 13 residues. The ends were cut back, 5 bases at V and 4 bases at J, with 11 bases in the middle. The CDR3 DNA is TGTGCCAGTAGTCGATCTGGATTCACTGAAGCTTTCTTT. This translates into CASSRSGFTEAFF.

This chain uses TRBV6-1 with TRBJ1-1; D perhaps matches TRBD1 (6 bases). The CDR3 runs 15 residues. Between the trimmed V and J ends, which lost 6 bases and 2 bases, there was a span of 16 bases. Germline CDR1 reads MNHNS; CDR2 reads SASEGT. CDR3 DNA sequence: TGTGCCAGCAGAGCAGGGGTTTTGAGAAACACTGAAGCTTTCTTT. Translation gives CASRAGVLRNTEAFF.

This clonotype showed up many times. V and J are TRBV2 and TRBJ1-1; possible D gene TRBD1, 5 bases. CDR1 and CDR2 from the germline V gene are SNHLY and FYNNEI. This CDR3 has 14 amino acids. With 4 bases removed from V and 2 bases from J, the gap between germline ends came to 11 bases. This chain's CDR3 is CASSGGLGNTEAFF. In DNA form, the CDR3 reads TGTGCCAGCAGTGGGGGACTGGGAAACACTGAAGCTTTCTTT.

V gene TRBV3-1 combines with J gene TRBJ1-2; TRBD1 agrees at 7 bases. The V and J ends lost 3 bases and 6 bases, in that order; junction bases with no gene match: 4. The CDR3 sequence is 13 residues long. Germline CDR1 LGHDT, CDR2 YNNKEL (reference sequence). In DNA form, the CDR3 reads TGTGCCAGCAGCCACGGGCAGGGGGATGGCTACACCTTC. As protein: CASSHGQGDGYTF.

V usage is TRBV24-1 and J usage is TRBJ2-5; a weak D match, TRBD1 (5 bases). CDR1 and CDR2 (germline): KGHDR, SFDVKD. The CDR3 is made up of 16 amino acids. The V end was cut by 2 bases, the J end by 2 bases, with 14 bases between. CDR3 amino acids: CATSDSRDSAQETQYF. The CDR3 nucleotides are TGTGCCACCAGTGATTCTCGAGACAGCGCGCAAGAGACCCAGTACTTC.

This clonotype has a count of ten or more. This chain connects TRBV7-2 to TRBJ2-5; 9 bases are shared with TRBD2. V lost 3 bases and J lost 2; bases outside the gene matches: 4. The CDR3 is 15 amino acids. Germline loops: CDR1 SGHTA, CDR2 FQGNSA. In DNA form, the CDR3 reads TGTGCCAGCAGCTTGACTAGCGGAACTCAAGAGACCCAGTACTTC. It codes for CASSLTSGTQETQYF.

The chain carries TRBV4-1 and TRBJ2-2, with 12 bases fitting TRBD2. The V segment lost 0 bases and the J segment 5 bases; nucleotides outside the gene matches: 4. Germline CDR1 is MGHRA and CDR2 is YSYEKL. The CDR3 sequence is 17 residues long. In nucleotides, the CDR3 is TGCGCCAGCAGCCAAGATCCCCTAGCGGGGGGGACCGGGGAGCTGTTTTTT. This sequence encodes CASSQDPLAGGTGELFF.

The rearrangement joins TRBV6-5 to TRBJ2-3; 11 bases map to TRBD2. The CDR3 length is 15 residues. V lost 6 bases to trimming and J lost 0 bases; unmatched junction nucleotides: 2. Germline V lookup: CDR1 MNHEY, CDR2 SVGAGI. CDR3 region: CASRGTSGSTDTQYF. CDR3 DNA sequence: TGTGCCAGCAGAGGGACTAGCGGCAGCACAGATACGCAGTATTTT.

The V and J genes are TRBV4-1 and TRBJ1-1; no clear D gene. V was shortened by 3 bases and J by 5 bases, with 16 bases between the two germline ends. The length of the CDR3 is 15 residues. Germline CDR1 and CDR2: MGHRA and YSYEKL. The CDR3 DNA sequence: TGCGCCAGCAGCCAGGAGGTCTGGGGTCGGACTGAAGCTTTCTTT. Encoded protein: CASSQEVWGRTEAFF.

This clonotype was detected many times. The chain combines TRBV7-2 with TRBJ2-3; D perhaps matches TRBD2 (6 bases). Per germline, CDR1 SGHTA and CDR2 FQGNSA. The CDR3 is 14 residues long. Deletions cut 1 base from V and 3 bases from J, with 8 bases between. This chain's CDR3 is CASSLVADTDTQYF. The DNA for the CDR3 is TGTGCCAGCAGCTTAGTAGCGGATACAGATACGCAGTATTTT.

The chain has TRBV6-5 and TRBJ2-1; TRBD2 matches 9 bases. Germline assignment: CDR1 MNHEY and CDR2 SVGAGI. The CDR3 totals 15 residues. V was pared by 2 bases and J by 5 bases, with 4 bases of the junction left unmatched. The CDR3 coding sequence is TGTGCCAGCAGTTACGTGGTAGCGGGGGACAATGAGCAGTTCTTC. Translating it yields CASSYVVAGDNEQFF.

This chain connects TRBV6-2 or TRBV6-3 to TRBJ2-2; 11 bases map to TRBD2. The V gene end was trimmed by 7 bases and the J gene end by 2 bases; junction bases not matched to a gene: 9. The CDR3 is 17 residues long. The germline gives CDR1 MNHEY, CDR2 SVGEGT. The CDR3 spells CASIYGGLAENTGELFF. The CDR3 DNA sequence: TGTGCCAGCATCTATGGGGGACTAGCGGAAAACACCGGGGAGCTGTTTTTT.

This clonotype has only a few counts. As DNA, the CDR3 is TGTGCCAGCAGCTTAGCAAGGCAAACCTACAATGAGCAGTTCTTC. Translating it yields CASSLARQTYNEQFF. V usage is TRBV7-8 and J usage is TRBJ2-1; D gene unclear. Germline lookup yields CDR1 SGHVS and CDR2 FQNEAQ. Trimming left V 0 bases short and J 2 bases short, with 8 bases between. CDR3 length: 15 amino acids.

This clonotype has at least ten counts. The V and J genes are TRBV11-1 and TRBJ2-1, with unresolved D. CDR1 SGHAT and CDR2 FQDESV come from the germline V gene (reference sequence). V lost 2 bases and J lost 10, with 12 bases in between. The CDR3 totals 13 residues. The CDR3 region is CASSLNLAGEQFF. The DNA for the CDR3 is TGTGCCAGCAGCTTAAATTTAGCAGGAGAGCAGTTCTTC.

The chain links TRBV6-6 to TRBJ2-2, with D perhaps TRBD1 (8 bases). The CDR3 totals 14 residues. Between the trimmed V and J ends, which lost 10 bases and 1 base, there was a span of 13 bases. Germline V lookup: CDR1 MNHNY, CDR2 SVGAGI (reference sequence). The CDR3 DNA reads as TGTGCCACCTACAGGGGGGGGAACACCGGGGAGCTGTTTTTT. It is translated as CATYRGGNTGELFF.

This clonotype was counted a few times. The CDR3: CAISELGQDYGYTF. In nucleotides, the CDR3 is TGTGCCATCAGTGAGCTAGGACAGGACTATGGCTACACCTTC. The genes are TRBV10-3 and TRBJ1-2; 7 nucleotides match TRBD1. The CDR3 spans 14 residues. CDR1 and CDR2 from the germline V gene are ENHRY and SYGVKD. J was trimmed by 3 bases and V by 2 bases; bases with no gene match: 3.

The chain joins TRBV19 to TRBJ2-1; D is unresolved. Per the germline V gene, CDR1 is LNHDA and CDR2 is SQIVND (reference sequence). This CDR3 is built from 13 residues. Trimming cost V 1 base and J 6 bases, with 7 bases left between them. The CDR3 sequence: CASSIGAINEQFF. The CDR3 DNA reads as TGTGCCAGTAGTATAGGGGCTATCAATGAGCAGTTCTTC.

This clonotype was seen a handful of times. The chain recombines TRBV27 with TRBJ2-7, with TRBD2 matching over 8 bases. This CDR3 contains 14 residues. Germline CDR1 MNHEY, CDR2 SMNVEV (reference sequence). The V segment lost 5 bases and the J segment 2 bases; nucleotides outside the gene matches: 5. DNA for the CDR3: TGTGCCAGCAGTCGGACTAGCCTACCCTACGAGCAGTACTTC. As protein: CASSRTSLPYEQYF.

The chain uses TRBV27 and TRBJ2-3, with D perhaps TRBD2 (6 bases). The V and J ends lost 5 bases and 5 bases respectively, with 11 bases between them. The CDR3 is 13 amino acids. CDR1 MNHEY and CDR2 SMNVEV come from the germline V gene (reference sequence). CDR3 coding DNA: TGTGCCAGCAGTCACAATAGCGGAGATACGCAGTATTTT. Protein sequence: CASSHNSGDTQYF.

This clonotype has a handful of counts. V and J are TRBV5-4 and TRBJ2-1; a possible D gene is TRBD1 (6 bases). V lost 0 bases and J lost 9, with 19 bases in between. The length of the CDR3 is 16 residues. Germline V gene sequence: CDR1 SGHNT, CDR2 YYREEE (reference sequence). The CDR3 protein is CASSLGGTTYFGEQFF. The CDR3 DNA sequence: TGTGCCAGCAGCTTGGGGGGGACAACCTACTTTGGTGAGCAGTTCTTC.

This clonotype was seen many times. V usage is TRBV6-2 or TRBV6-3 and J usage is TRBJ1-2, with D possibly matching TRBD1 (5 bases). This CDR3 is built from 15 residues. Trimming removed 2 bases at V and 5 bases at J, with 15 bases between. Looked up from germline, CDR1 is MNHEY and CDR2 is SVGEGT. The CDR3 loop is CASSYGMEGIYGYTF. The CDR3 DNA is TGTGCCAGCAGTTACGGAATGGAGGGGATTTATGGCTACACCTTC.

This chain connects TRBV9 to TRBJ2-5, with D uncertain. V lost 2 bases, J lost 4 bases, and 18 bases lay in between. CDR1 and CDR2 from the germline V gene are SGDLS and YYNGEE. The CDR3 sequence is 16 residues long. Written as DNA, the CDR3 is TGTGCCAGCAGCGTTACTCCGGGCTCAAAGGGAGAGACCCAGTACTTC. Translating it yields CASSVTPGSKGETQYF.

This clonotype was recorded at least ten times. The V and J genes are TRBV12-3 or TRBV12-4 and TRBJ2-2; unclear D gene. Trimming pared 8 bases from V and 0 bases from J, leaving 7 bases between. The CDR3 is 13 residues long. The CDR3 DNA sequence: TGTGCCAGCGAATCCCCGAACACCGGGGAGCTGTTTTTT. It translates to CASESPNTGELFF.